The 5 T cell receptor beta chains listed next were all sequenced from one sample in a study of CD8 T cells in Susac syndrome. After extraction with the RNeasy kit, about 0.45 to 1 ug of the RNA was reverse transcribed using random hexamers. TCRdb passed the immunoSEQ multiplex PCR reads through MiXCR, listing each CDR3 protein once. The table has approximately 280,000 distinct CDR3 sequences, approximately 85% seen once. Sequencing was done on a sample of CD8+ T cells from PBMCs. These receptors all stem from a human donor with multiple sclerosis.

This clonotype has more than one count but fewer than ten. J is TRBJ2-7 and V is TRBV4-1; perhaps TRBD1 as D (6 bases). Per the germline V gene, CDR1 is MGHRA and CDR2 is YSYEKL. Trimming took off 1 base at V and 6 bases at J, with 16 bases between the two ends. The CDR3 extends over 15 amino acids. The CDR3 DNA reads TGCGCCAGCAGCCAAGCTCTATCAGGGGTTCGCGAGCAGTACTTC. Encoded protein: CASSQALSGVREQYF.

A single count supports this clonotype. The V call is TRBV28, the J call TRBJ2-7; D gene unclear. The germline V gene has CDR1 MDHEN and CDR2 SYDVKM. The CDR3 is 11 amino acids. V was shortened by 4 bases and J by 7 bases, with 8 bases between the two germline ends. CDR3 amino acids: CASSWPGEQYF. The DNA for the CDR3 is TGTGCCAGCAGTTGGCCTGGGGAGCAGTACTTC.

This clonotype was counted only a few times. The V gene is TRBV6-1, the J gene TRBJ2-3; TRBD2 is a possible D gene (7 bases). The CDR3 contains 15 residues. Per germline, CDR1 MNHNS and CDR2 SASEGT. V dropped 5 bases and J dropped 4 bases, with 16 bases sitting between them. CDR3 sequence reads: CASSPLGGGSDTQYF. CDR3 sequence (DNA): TGTGCCAGCAGTCCCCTGGGAGGGGGGTCAGATACGCAGTATTTT.

This clonotype was seen once. This chain connects TRBV12-3 or TRBV12-4 to TRBJ2-7; D gene ambiguous. This CDR3 is built from 15 residues. V was shortened by 6 bases and J by 4 bases, with 19 bases between the two germline ends. DNA for the CDR3: TGTGCCAGCAGAGGCTCAGGATTTCCCAGGTACGAGCAGTACTTC. Translation gives CASRGSGFPRYEQYF.

The chain has TRBV6-5 and TRBJ1-1; D perhaps matches TRBD1 (6 bases). V lost 0 bases and J lost 0, with 23 bases in between. The CDR3 consists of 20 residues. The germline V gene has CDR1 MNHEY and CDR2 SVGAGI. The CDR3 coding sequence is TGTGCCAGCAGTTACTCTTATTTCGGGGGCACGGGCGGGATGAACACTGAAGCTTTCTTT. Translated, it gives CASSYSYFGGTGGMNTEAFF.